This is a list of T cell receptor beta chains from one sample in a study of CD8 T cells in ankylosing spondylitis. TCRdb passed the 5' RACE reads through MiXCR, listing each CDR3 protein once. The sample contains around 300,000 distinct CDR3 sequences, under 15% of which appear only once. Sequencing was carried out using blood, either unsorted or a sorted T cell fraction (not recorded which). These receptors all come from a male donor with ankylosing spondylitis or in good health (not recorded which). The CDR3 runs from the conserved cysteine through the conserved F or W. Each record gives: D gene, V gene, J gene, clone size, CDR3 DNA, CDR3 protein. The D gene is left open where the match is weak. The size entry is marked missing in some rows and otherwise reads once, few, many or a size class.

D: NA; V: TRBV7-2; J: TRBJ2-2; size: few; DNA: TGTGCCAGCAGCTTAGGTGGACTCAATAACGGGGAGCTGTTTTTT; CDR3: CASSLGGLNNGELFF
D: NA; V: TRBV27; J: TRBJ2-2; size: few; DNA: TGTGCCAGCAGTCCATACAAGGCTGTGGAGCTGTTTTTT; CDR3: CASSPYKAVELFF
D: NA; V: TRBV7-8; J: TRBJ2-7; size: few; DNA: TGTGCCAGCAGCCGAGAGAGGGACTACGAGCAGTACTTC; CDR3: CASSRERDYEQYF
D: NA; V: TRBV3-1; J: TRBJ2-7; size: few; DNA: TGTGCCAGCAGCCGTATTGTGGGGGACATCTCCTACGAGCAGTACTTC; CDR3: CASSRIVGDISYEQYF
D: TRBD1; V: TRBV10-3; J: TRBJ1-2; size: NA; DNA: TGTGCCATCGGCATGGGACAGCTCTACTATGGCTACACCTTC; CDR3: CAIGMGQLYYGYTF
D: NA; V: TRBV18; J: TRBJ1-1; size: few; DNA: TGTGCCAGCTCACCCTCAGAGGCTTTGAACACTGAAGCTTTCTTT; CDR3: CASSPSEALNTEAFF
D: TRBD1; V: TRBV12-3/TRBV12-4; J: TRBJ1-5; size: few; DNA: TGTGCCAGCACTATGGGACAGTACAATCAGCCCCAGCATTTT; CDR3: CASTMGQYNQPQHF
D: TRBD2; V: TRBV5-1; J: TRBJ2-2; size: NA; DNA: TGCGCCAGCAGGCTCCGGACTAGCGGGGGGAAATACACCGGGGAGCTGTTTTTT; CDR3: CASRLRTSGGKYTGELFF
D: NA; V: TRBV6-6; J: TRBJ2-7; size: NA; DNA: TGTGCCTCAGGTTCAGGTCCCGGGCACGAGCAGTACTTC; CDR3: CASGSGPGHEQYF
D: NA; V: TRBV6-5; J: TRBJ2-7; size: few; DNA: TGTGCCAGCAGTTACTCGGACCCCGGTTCCGAGCAGTACTTC; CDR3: CASSYSDPGSEQYF
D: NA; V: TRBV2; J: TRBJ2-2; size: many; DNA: TGCGCCAGCAGAGGGCAGGGGAACACCGGGGAGCTGTTTTTT; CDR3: CASRGQGNTGELFF
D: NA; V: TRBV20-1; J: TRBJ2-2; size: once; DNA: TGCAGTGCTAGAAGGACCGGGGAGCTGTTTTTT; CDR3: CSARRTGELFF
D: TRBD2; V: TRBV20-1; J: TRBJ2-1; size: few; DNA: TGCAGTGCTAGCCGGACTAGCGGGAGTCCGATCTGGGGGGATGAGCAGTTCTTC; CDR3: CSASRTSGSPIWGDEQFF
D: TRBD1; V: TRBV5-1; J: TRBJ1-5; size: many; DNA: TGCGCCAGCAGCCGGGGACAGGGGTTAACAAGCAATCAGCCCCAGCATTTT; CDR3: CASSRGQGLTSNQPQHF
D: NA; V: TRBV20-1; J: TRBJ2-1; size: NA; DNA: TGCAGTGCTAGAGATGAGGGGCACTATCGTAGGGATGAGCAGTTCTTC; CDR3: CSARDEGHYRRDEQFF